This T cell receptor (beta chain) comes out of a study of blood T cell repertoires in COVID-19. The wider study: The analysed material was cDNA or gDNA that came from T cells, B-cell-depleted T cells, or PBMCs.

Looked up from germline, CDR1 is MNHEY and CDR2 is SVGEGT. This CDR3 contains 14 residues. V lost 2 bases, J lost 4 bases, and 3 bases stayed unmatched. The Seattle patients joined while their infection was active and were tracked longitudinally afterward. The authors' processing: From reference gene primer amplification, estimates of nucleated cell counts were derived. Clones were sequenced by immunoSEQ multiplex PCR, and TCRdb holds only the in-frame ones, with some missing. That table furnishes V, J and clone size, whereas the DNA furnished D and trimming. Here the sample spans 160,000 or so clones, 70% to 90% being singletons.

This receptor was obtained from a woman aged 50 to 60 with COVID-19, enrolled during active disease. Sequencing was performed on peripheral blood. The chain employs TRBV6-2 or TRBV6-3 and TRBJ2-3; 7 bases align to TRBD1. DNA for the CDR3: TGTGCCAGCAGTTACGACAGGGAATCAGATACGCAGTATTTT. It specifies CASSYDRESDTQYF.